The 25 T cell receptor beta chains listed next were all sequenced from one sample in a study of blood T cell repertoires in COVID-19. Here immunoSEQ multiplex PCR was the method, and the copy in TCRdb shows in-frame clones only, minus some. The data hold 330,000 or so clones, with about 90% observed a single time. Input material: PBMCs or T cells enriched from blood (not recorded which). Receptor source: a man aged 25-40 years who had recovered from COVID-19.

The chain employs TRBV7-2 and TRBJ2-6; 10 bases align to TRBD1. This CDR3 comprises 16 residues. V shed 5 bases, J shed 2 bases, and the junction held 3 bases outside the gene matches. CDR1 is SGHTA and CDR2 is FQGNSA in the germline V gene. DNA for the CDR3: TGTGCCAGCAGCCCCGGGACAGGGGCTGGGGCCAACGTCCTGACTTTC. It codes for CASSPGTGAGANVLTF.

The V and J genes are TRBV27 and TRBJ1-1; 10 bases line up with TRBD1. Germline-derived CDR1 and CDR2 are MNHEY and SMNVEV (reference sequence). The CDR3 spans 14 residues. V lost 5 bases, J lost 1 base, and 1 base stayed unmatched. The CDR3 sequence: CASSRQGANTEAFF. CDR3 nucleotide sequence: TGTGCCAGCAGTCGACAGGGGGCGAACACTGAAGCTTTCTTT.

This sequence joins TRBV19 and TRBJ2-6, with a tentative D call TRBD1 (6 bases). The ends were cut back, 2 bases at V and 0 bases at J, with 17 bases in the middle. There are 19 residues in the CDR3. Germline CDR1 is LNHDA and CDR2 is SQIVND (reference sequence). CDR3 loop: CASSIKPRTARSGANVLTF. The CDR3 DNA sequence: TGTGCCAGTAGTATAAAACCCCGGACAGCGCGCTCTGGGGCCAACGTCCTGACTTTC.

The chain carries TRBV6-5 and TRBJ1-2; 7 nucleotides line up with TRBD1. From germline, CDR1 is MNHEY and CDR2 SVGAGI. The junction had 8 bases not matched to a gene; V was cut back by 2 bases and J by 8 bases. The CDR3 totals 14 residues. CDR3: CASSYDRDSRGYTF. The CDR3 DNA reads TGTGCCAGCAGTTACGACAGGGATTCAAGGGGCTACACCTTC.

This CDR3 reads CSVEGGGTGDGYTF. The CDR3 region has the DNA TGCAGCGTTGAAGGAGGGGGGACAGGGGATGGCTACACCTTC. The chain uses TRBV29-1 and TRBJ1-2, with TRBD1 identical over 10 bases. CDR3 length equals 14 residues. Looked up from germline, CDR1 is SQVTM and CDR2 is ANQGSEA. V shed 1 base, J shed 6 bases, and the junction held 5 bases outside the gene matches.

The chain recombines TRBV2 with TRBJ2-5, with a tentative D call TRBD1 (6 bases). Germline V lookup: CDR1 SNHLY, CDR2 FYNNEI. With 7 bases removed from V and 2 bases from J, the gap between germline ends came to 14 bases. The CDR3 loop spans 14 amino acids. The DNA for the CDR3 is TGTGCCAGCATGAAGGACAGCCTTCAAGAGACCCAGTACTTC. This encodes CASMKDSLQETQYF.

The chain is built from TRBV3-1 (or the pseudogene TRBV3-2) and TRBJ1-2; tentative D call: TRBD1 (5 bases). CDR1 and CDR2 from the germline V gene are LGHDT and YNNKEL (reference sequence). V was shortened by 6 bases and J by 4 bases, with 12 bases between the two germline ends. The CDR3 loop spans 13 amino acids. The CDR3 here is CASRSRQIYGYTF. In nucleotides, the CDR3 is TGTGCCAGCAGATCTAGACAGATCTATGGCTACACCTTC.

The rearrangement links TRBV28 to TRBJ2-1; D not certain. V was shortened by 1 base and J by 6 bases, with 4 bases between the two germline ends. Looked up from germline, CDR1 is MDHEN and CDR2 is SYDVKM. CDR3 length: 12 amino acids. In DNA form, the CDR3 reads TGTGCCAGCAGTTTATCAGGCAATGAGCAGTTCTTC. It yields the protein CASSLSGNEQFF.

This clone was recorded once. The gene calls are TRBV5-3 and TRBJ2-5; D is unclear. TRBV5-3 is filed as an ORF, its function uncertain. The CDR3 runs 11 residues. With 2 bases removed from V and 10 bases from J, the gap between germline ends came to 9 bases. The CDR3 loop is CARSFQVDQYF. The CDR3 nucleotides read TGTGCCAGAAGCTTTCAGGTGGACCAGTACTTC.

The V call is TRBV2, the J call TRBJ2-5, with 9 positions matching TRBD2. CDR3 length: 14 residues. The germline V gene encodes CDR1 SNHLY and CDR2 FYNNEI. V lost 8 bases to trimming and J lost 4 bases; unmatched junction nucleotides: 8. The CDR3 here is CASERLAGTETQYF. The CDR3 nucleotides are TGTGCCAGCGAGAGGCTAGCGGGGACAGAGACCCAGTACTTC.

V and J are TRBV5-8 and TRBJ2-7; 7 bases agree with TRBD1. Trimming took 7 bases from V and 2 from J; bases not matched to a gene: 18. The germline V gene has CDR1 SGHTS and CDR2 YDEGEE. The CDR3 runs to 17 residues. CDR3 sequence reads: CASVFIRAGTEAYEQYF. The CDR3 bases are TGTGCCAGCGTATTCATTAGGGCCGGGACAGAGGCCTACGAGCAGTACTTC.

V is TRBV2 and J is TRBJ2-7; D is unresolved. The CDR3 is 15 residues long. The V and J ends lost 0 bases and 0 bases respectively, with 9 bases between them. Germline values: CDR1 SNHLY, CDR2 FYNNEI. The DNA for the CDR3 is TGTGCCAGCAGTGAAGCGCCGTCGAGCTCCTACGAGCAGTACTTC. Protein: CASSEAPSSSYEQYF.

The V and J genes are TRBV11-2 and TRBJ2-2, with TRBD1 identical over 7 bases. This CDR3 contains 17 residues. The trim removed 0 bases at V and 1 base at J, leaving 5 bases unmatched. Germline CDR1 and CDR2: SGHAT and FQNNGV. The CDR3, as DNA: TGTGCCAGCAGCTTAGAACTTCAGGGGGAGAACACCGGGGAGCTGTTTTTT. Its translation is CASSLELQGENTGELFF. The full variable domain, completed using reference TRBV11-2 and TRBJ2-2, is EAGVAQSPRYKIIEKRQSVAFWCNPISGHATLYWYQQILGQGPKLLIQFQNNGVVDDSQLPKDRFSAERLKGVDSTLKIQPAKLEDSAVYLCASSLELQGENTGELFFGEGSRLTVL.

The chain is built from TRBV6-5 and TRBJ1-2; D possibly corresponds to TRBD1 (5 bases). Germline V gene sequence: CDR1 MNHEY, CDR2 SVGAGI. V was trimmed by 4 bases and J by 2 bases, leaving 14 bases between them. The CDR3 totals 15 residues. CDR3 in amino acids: CASSSRIQGNYGYTF. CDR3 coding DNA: TGTGCCAGCAGTTCCCGAATTCAGGGCAACTATGGCTACACCTTC.

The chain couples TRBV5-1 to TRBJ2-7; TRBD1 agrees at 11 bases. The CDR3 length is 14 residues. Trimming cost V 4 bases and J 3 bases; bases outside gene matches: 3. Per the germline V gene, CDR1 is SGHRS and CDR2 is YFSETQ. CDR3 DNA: TGCGCCAGCAGCGTGGGACAGGGGGTCTACGAGCAGTACTTC. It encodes CASSVGQGVYEQYF.

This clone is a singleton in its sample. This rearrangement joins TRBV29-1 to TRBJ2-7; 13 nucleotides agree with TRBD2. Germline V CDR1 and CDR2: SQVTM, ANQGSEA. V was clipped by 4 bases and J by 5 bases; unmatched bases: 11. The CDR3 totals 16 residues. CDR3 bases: TGCAGCGTTGCTACCTCTACTAGCGGGGGGGCACACGAGCAGTACTTC. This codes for CSVATSTSGGAHEQYF.

The CDR3 reads CASSTRQGANYGYTF. In DNA, the CDR3 is TGTGCCAGCAGCACCCGACAGGGAGCTAACTATGGCTACACCTTC. J is TRBJ1-2 and V is TRBV7-9; 7 bases line up with TRBD1. V was pared by 5 bases and J by 0 bases, with 6 bases of the junction left unmatched. This CDR3 region has 15 residues. Germline-derived CDR1 and CDR2 are SEHNR and FQNEAQ (reference sequence).

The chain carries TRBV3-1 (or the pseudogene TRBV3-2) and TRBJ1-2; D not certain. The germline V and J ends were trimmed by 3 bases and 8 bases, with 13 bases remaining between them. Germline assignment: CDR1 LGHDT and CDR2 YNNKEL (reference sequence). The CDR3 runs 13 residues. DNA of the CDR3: TGTGCCAGCAGCCAGGGCAGGTCAGAAGGCTACACCTTC. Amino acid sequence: CASSQGRSEGYTF.

This chain's CDR3 is CASSSQGGFGNQPQHF. In nucleotides, the CDR3 is TGTGCCAGCAGTTCACAGGGGGGGTTCGGCAATCAGCCCCAGCATTTT. The chain combines TRBV28 with TRBJ1-5; 8 bases fit TRBD1. This CDR3 has 16 amino acids. V lost 4 bases, J lost 2 bases, and 7 bases stayed unmatched. CDR1 and CDR2 (germline): MDHEN, SYDVKM.

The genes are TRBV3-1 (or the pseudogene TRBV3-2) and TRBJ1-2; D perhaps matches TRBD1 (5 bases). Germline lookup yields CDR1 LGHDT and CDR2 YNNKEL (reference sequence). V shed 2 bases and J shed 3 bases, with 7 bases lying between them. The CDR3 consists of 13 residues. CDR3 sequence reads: CASSQIQDYGYTF. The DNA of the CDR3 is TGTGCCAGCAGCCAAATACAGGACTATGGCTACACCTTC.

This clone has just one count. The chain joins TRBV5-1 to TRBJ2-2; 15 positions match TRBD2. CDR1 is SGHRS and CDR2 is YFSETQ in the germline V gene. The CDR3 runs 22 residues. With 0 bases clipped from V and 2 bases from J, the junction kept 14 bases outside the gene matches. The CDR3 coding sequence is TGCGCCAGCAGCTTGGTCTCCCCAGGGACTAGCGGGGGGACTCAAAACACCGGGGAGCTGTTTTTT. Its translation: CASSLVSPGTSGGTQNTGELFF.

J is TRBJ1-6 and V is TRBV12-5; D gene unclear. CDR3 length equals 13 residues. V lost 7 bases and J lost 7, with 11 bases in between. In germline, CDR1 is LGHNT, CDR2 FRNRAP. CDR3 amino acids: CASAALLNSPLHF. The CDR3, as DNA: TGTGCTAGTGCTGCGCTTCTGAATTCACCCCTCCACTTT.

The CDR3 reads CASSLGSSGGAYEQYF. The CDR3 region has the DNA TGTGCCAGCAGCTTAGGTTCCAGCGGGGGGGCCTACGAGCAGTACTTC. The chain is built from TRBV7-8 and TRBJ2-7; 10 bases align to TRBD2. CDR1 and CDR2 from the germline V gene are SGHVS and FQNEAQ. CDR3 size: 16 residues. J gave up 2 bases and V 1 base, and 5 bases lay outside the gene matches.

For the CDR3, the DNA is TGTGCCAGCAGTCCCGGACAGGGAAAGAACACTGAAGCTTTCTTT. Its translation is CASSPGQGKNTEAFF. The chain combines TRBV6-5 with TRBJ1-1; TRBD1 aligns across 8 bases. The germline V gene encodes CDR1 MNHEY and CDR2 SVGAGI. J was trimmed by 1 base and V by 5 bases; bases with no gene match: 6. The CDR3 has 15 residues.

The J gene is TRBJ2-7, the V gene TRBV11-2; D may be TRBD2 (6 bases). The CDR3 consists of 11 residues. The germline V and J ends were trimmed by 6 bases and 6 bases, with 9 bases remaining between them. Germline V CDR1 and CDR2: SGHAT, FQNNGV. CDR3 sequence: CASRRGLEQYF. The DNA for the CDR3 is TGTGCCAGCAGGCGGGGACTCGAGCAGTACTTC.